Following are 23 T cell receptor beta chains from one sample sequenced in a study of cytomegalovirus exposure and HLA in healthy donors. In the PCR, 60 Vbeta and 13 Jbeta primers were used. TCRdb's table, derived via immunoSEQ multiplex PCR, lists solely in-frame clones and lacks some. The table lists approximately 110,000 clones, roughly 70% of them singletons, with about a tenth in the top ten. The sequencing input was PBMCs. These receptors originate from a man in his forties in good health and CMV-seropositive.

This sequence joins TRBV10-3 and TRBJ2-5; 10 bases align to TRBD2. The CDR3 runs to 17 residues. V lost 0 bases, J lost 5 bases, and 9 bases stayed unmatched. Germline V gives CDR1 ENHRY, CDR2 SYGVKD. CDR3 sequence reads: CAISESVAGGFEETQYF. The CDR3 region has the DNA TGTGCCATCAGTGAGTCGGTAGCGGGGGGCTTTGAGGAGACCCAGTACTTC.

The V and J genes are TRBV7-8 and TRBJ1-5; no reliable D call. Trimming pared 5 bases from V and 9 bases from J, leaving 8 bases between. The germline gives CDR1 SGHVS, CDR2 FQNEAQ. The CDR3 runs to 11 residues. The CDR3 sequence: CASSTEGPQHF. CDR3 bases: TGTGCCAGCAGCACGGAGGGGCCCCAGCATTTT. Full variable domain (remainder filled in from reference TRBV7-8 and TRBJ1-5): GAGVSQSPRYKVAKRGQDVALRCDPISGHVSLFWYQQALGQGPEFLTYFQNEAQLDKSGLPSDRFFAERPEGSVSTLKIQRTQQEDSAVYLCASSTEGPQHFGDGTRLSIL.

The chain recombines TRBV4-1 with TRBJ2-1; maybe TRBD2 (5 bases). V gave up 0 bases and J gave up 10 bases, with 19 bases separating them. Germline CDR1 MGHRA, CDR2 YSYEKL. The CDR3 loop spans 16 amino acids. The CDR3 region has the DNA TGCGCCAGCAGCCAAGATTTTGGAGCGGCGTCTCGAGAGCAGTTCTTC. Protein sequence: CASSQDFGAASREQFF.

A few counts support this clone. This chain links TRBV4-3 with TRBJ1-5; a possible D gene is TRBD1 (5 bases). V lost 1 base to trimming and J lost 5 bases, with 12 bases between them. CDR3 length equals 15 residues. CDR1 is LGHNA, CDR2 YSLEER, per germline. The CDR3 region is CASSQVRDAYQPQHF. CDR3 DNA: TGCGCCAGCAGCCAAGTGCGGGACGCCTATCAGCCCCAGCATTTT.

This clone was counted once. CDR3 loop: CASSLDGQGSTETQYF. In DNA, the CDR3 is TGCGCCAGCAGCTTGGATGGACAGGGTTCTACAGAGACCCAGTACTTC. This chain uses TRBV5-1 with TRBJ2-5; 8 nucleotides line up with TRBD1. The length of the CDR3 is 16 residues. Germline loops: CDR1 SGHRS, CDR2 YFSETQ. V lost 0 bases, J lost 4 bases, and 8 bases stayed unmatched. Using reference TRBV5-1 and TRBJ2-5 for the parts outside the CDR3, the full variable domain is KAGVTQTPRYLIKTRGQQVTLSCSPISGHRSVSWYQQTPGQGLQFLFEYFSETQRNKGNFPGRFSGRQFSNSRSEMNVSTLELGDSALYLCASSLDGQGSTETQYFGPGTRLLVL.

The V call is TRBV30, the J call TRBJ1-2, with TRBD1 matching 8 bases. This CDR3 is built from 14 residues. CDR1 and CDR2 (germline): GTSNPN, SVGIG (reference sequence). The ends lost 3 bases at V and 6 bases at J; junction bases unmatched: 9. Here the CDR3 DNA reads TGTGCCTGGAGCGACTCAGGCAGGGGGCATGGCTACACCTTC. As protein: CAWSDSGRGHGYTF.

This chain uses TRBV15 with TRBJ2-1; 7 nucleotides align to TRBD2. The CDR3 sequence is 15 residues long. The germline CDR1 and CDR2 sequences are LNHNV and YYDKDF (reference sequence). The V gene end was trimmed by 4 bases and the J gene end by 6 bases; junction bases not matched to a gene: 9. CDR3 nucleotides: TGTGCCACCAGCAAACTACGACTAGCTTCCAATGAGCAGTTCTTC. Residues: CATSKLRLASNEQFF.

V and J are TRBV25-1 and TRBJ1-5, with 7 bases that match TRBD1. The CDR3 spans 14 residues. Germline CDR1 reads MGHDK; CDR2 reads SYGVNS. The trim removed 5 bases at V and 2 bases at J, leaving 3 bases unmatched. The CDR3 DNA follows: TGTGCCAGCAGTAAAGGGGGCCGCAATCAGCCCCAGCATTTT. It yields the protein CASSKGGRNQPQHF.

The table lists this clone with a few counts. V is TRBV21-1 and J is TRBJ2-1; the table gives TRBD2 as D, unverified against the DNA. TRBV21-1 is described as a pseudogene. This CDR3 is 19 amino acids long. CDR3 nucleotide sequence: TGTGCCAGCAGCTCCTGGGGGGACTTCAGGAGGGAGGGTTACAATGAGCAGTTCTTC. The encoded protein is CASSSWGDFRREGYNEQFF.

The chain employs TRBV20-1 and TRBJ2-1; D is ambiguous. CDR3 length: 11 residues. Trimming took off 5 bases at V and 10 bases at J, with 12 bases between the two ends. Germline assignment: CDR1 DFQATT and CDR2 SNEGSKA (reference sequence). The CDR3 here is CSAPFLPEQFF. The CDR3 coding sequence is TGCAGTGCTCCTTTCCTACCCGAGCAGTTCTTC.

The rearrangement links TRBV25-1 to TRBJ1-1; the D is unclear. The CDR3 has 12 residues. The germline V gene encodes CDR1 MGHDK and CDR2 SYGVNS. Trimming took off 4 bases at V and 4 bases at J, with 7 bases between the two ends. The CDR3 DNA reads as TGTGCCAGCAGTGTAGTCGGCACTGAAGCTTTCTTT. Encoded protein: CASSVVGTEAFF.

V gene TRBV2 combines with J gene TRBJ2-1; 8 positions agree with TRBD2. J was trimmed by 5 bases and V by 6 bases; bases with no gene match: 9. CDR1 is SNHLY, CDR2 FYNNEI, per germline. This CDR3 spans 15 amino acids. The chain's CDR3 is CASRPGRAPNNEQFF. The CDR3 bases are TGTGCCAGCAGACCCGGGAGGGCCCCCAACAATGAGCAGTTCTTC. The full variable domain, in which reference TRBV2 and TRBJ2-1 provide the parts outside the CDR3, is EPEVTQTPSHQVTQMGQEVILRCVPISNHLYFYWYRQILGQKVEFLVSFYNNEISEKSEIFDDQFSVERPDGSNFTLKIRSTKLEDSAMYFCASRPGRAPNNEQFFGPGTRLTVL.

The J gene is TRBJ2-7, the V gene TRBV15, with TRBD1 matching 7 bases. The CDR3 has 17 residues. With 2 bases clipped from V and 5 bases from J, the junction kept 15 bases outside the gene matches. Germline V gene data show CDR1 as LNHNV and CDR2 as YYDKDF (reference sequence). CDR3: CATSRSLRTGWSDEQYV. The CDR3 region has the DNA TGTGCCACCAGCAGAAGCCTTCGGACAGGCTGGAGCGACGAGCAGTACGTC.

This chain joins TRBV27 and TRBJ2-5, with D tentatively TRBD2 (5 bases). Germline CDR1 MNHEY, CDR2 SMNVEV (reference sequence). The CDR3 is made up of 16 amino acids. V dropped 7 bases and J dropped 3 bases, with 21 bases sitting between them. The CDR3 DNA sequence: TGTGCCAGCATTTGCTGTTACTGGGGAGAGAAAGAGACCCAGTACTTC. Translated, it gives CASICCYWGEKETQYF.

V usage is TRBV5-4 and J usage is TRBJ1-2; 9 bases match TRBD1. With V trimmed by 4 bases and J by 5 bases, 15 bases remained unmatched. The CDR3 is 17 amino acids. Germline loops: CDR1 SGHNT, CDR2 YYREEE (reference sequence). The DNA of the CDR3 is TGTGCCAGCAGCCCAGATCCCCGAAGGACAGGGGCTTATGGCTACACCTTC. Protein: CASSPDPRRTGAYGYTF.

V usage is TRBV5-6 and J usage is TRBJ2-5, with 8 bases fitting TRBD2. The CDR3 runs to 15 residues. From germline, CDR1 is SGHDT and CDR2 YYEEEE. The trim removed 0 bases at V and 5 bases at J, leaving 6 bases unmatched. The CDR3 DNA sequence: TGTGCCAGCAGCTTGGCGGGACTAGGGTTCGAGACCCAGTACTTC. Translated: CASSLAGLGFETQYF.

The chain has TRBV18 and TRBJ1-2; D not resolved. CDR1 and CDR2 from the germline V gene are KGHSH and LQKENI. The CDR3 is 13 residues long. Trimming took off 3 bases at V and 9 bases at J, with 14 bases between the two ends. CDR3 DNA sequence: TGTGCCAGCTCACCGCTCCGGGAGGCCAGCTACACCTTC. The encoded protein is CASSPLREASYTF.

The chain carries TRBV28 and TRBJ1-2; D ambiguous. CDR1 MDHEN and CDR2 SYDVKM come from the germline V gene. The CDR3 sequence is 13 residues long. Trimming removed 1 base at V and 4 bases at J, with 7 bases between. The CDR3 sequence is CASSLLGSYGYTF. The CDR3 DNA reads TGTGCCAGCAGTTTATTGGGCTCCTATGGCTACACCTTC.

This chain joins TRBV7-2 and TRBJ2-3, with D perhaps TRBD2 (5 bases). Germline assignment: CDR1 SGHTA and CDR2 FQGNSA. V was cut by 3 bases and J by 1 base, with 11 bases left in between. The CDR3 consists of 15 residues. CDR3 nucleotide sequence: TGTGCCAGCAGCTTCAGCGGTCGCGGCACAGATACGCAGTATTTT. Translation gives CASSFSGRGTDTQYF.

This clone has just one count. The CDR3 protein is CASSSTAGGLSYNEQFF. CDR3 nucleotide sequence: TGTGCCAGCAGCTCCACAGCGGGGGGACTCTCCTACAATGAGCAGTTCTTC. V gene TRBV7-9 combines with J gene TRBJ2-1; 9 positions agree with TRBD2. From germline, CDR1 is SEHNR and CDR2 FQNEAQ (reference sequence). Trimming removed 4 bases from V and 0 bases from J; junction bases left unmatched: 7. The CDR3 has 17 residues.

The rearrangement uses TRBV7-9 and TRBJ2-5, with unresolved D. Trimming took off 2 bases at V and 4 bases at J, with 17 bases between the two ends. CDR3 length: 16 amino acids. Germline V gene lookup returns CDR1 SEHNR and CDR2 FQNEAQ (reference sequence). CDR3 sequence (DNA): TGTGCCAGCAGCTTACCGGTGGGCGCCGGAACAGAGACCCAGTACTTC. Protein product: CASSLPVGAGTETQYF.

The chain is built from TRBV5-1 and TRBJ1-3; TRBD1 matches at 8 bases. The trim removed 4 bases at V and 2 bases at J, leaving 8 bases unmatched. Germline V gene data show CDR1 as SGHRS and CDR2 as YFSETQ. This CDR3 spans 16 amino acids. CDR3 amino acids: CASSNSGGFTGNTIYF. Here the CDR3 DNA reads TGCGCCAGCAGCAATTCAGGGGGCTTTACTGGAAACACCATATATTTT.

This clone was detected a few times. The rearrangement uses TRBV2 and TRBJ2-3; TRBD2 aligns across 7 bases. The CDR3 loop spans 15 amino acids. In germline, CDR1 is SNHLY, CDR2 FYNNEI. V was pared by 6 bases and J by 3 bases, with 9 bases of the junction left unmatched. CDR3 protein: CASRPRLAATDTQYF. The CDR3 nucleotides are TGTGCCAGCAGACCTAGACTAGCAGCAACAGATACGCAGTATTTT.